These 17 T cell receptor beta chains share one sample of origin, sequenced in a study of T-cell reconstitution after alpha-beta-depleted transplantation in children. The TCRbeta library was prepared with unique molecular identifiers. MiXCR was run by TCRdb on the PCR reads, yielding one entry per CDR3 protein. The table has 190,000 or so distinct CDR3 sequences, 6.3% seen once. The sample here was PBMCs, taken before TCRalphabeta/CD19-depleted stem cell transplant. These receptors all come from a girl under three years old with combined immunodeficiency, due to receive a stem cell transplant.

This clonotype was recorded at least ten times. This chain links TRBV6-2 or TRBV6-3 with TRBJ2-5; D not resolved. The germline V and J ends were trimmed by 2 bases and 2 bases, with 15 bases remaining between them. This CDR3 spans 16 amino acids. Germline-derived CDR1 and CDR2 are MNHEY and SVGEGT. The CDR3 nucleotides are TGTGCCAGCAGTTACCCCACTCCGTGGCGACAAGAGACCCAGTACTTC. Translated, it gives CASSYPTPWRQETQYF.

The sample holds many counts of this clonotype. V and J are TRBV12-3 or TRBV12-4 and TRBJ2-1; 8 nucleotides match TRBD1. With V trimmed by 5 bases and J by 7 bases, 16 bases remained unmatched. The CDR3 has 17 residues. The DNA for the CDR3 is TGTGCCAGCAGTCCACAAGCGACAGGGGTGATGCTAAATGAGCAGTTCTTC. Its translation: CASSPQATGVMLNEQFF.

This clonotype was observed a handful of times. The chain uses TRBV4-1 and TRBJ2-5; D ambiguous. From germline, CDR1 is MGHRA and CDR2 YSYEKL. This CDR3 has 15 amino acids. V lost 3 bases and J lost 5, with 16 bases in between. The CDR3 here is CASSHSVGGRETQYF. In DNA, the CDR3 is TGCGCCAGCAGCCATTCGGTTGGCGGCAGGGAGACCCAGTACTTC.

Ten or more counts support this clonotype. The CDR3 bases are TGCAGCGTTGTTAGCGGGAGCTCGTACGAGCAGTACTTC. Translating it yields CSVVSGSSYEQYF. The genes are TRBV29-1 and TRBJ2-7, with 9 bases that match TRBD2. J lost 4 bases, V lost 4 bases, and 5 bases had no gene match. There are 13 residues in the CDR3. Germline CDR1 and CDR2: SQVTM and ANQGSEA.

This clonotype has a count of ten or more. The chain uses TRBV15 and TRBJ2-3; 9 bases are a match to TRBD1. Looked up from germline, CDR1 is LNHNV and CDR2 is YYDKDF (reference sequence). This CDR3 has 16 amino acids. The junction had 4 bases not matched to a gene; V was cut back by 1 base and J by 2 bases. Here the CDR3 reads CATSRGDRAPTDTQYF. The CDR3 nucleotides are TGTGCCACCAGCAGAGGGGACAGGGCGCCCACAGATACGCAGTATTTT.

Points on this clonotype: A much larger clone is a single base away; this may be a read error. This likely comes from a read error, as the CDR3 has no conserved phenylalanine or tryptophan at its end. This chain joins TRBV9 and TRBJ1-3, with a tentative D call TRBD1 (5 bases). With 9 bases removed from V and 0 bases from J, the gap between germline ends came to 16 bases. The CDR3 is 15 residues long. CDR1 is SGDLS and CDR2 is YYNGEE in the germline V gene. The chain's CDR3 is CATRGIASSGNTIYC. CDR3 coding DNA: TGTGCCACCCGGGGGATCGCAAGCTCTGGAAACACCATATATTGT.

This clonotype was counted at least ten times. The chain recombines TRBV25-1 with TRBJ1-1; 7 bases are a match to TRBD1. This CDR3 has 16 amino acids. V was clipped by 1 base and J by 4 bases; unmatched bases: 9. Per germline, CDR1 MGHDK and CDR2 SYGVNS. CDR3 bases: TGTGCCAGCAGTGAATTTTTGACAGGGAAGGGCACTGAAGCTTTCTTT. Amino acid sequence: CASSEFLTGKGTEAFF.

This clonotype was counted at least ten times. The CDR3 protein is CASSELVRPQETQYF. The DNA for the CDR3 is TGTGCCAGCAGTGAATTAGTCCGCCCTCAAGAGACCCAGTACTTC. The V gene is TRBV25-1, the J gene TRBJ2-5; no clear D. Germline values: CDR1 MGHDK, CDR2 SYGVNS. Trimming stripped 1 base from V and 2 bases from J, with 11 bases between. The length of the CDR3 is 15 residues.

On this clonotype itself: One end of the junction varies from germline; a read error may be responsible. The V gene is TRBV20-1, the J gene TRBJ2-7; D is perhaps TRBD2 (6 bases). CDR1 is DFQATT and CDR2 is SNEGSKA in the germline V gene (reference sequence). This CDR3 has 17 residues. Written as DNA, the CDR3 is TGCTGTGCTAGAGACCACGGTCCCGGGACTCGAACCTACGAGCAGTACTTC. Amino acid sequence: CCARDHGPGTRTYEQYF.

This clonotype was picked up a small number of times. The V gene is TRBV25-1, the J gene TRBJ2-7; D call uncertain. The V end was cut by 3 bases, the J end by 5 bases, with 5 bases between. This CDR3 is 11 amino acids long. Per germline, CDR1 MGHDK and CDR2 SYGVNS. The CDR3 spells CASSEVNEQYF. CDR3 in DNA: TGTGCCAGCAGTGAGGTGAACGAGCAGTACTTC.

This clonotype was detected ten times or more. The V gene is TRBV6-5, the J gene TRBJ2-1, with D hard to call. Germline V CDR1 and CDR2: MNHEY, SVGAGI. The CDR3 consists of 15 residues. The V end lost 4 bases, the J end lost 1 base, and 11 bases lay between the germline ends. This chain's CDR3 is CASSWTRSSYNEQFF. The DNA for the CDR3 is TGTGCCAGCAGTTGGACGAGATCTTCCTACAATGAGCAGTTCTTC.

This clonotype was observed at least ten times. This sequence joins TRBV6-2 or TRBV6-3 and TRBJ1-2, with D unclear. The CDR3 spans 16 residues. CDR1 MNHEY and CDR2 SVGEGT come from the germline V gene. V was clipped by 6 bases and J by 2 bases, with 19 bases between them. The CDR3 loop is CASRTPWGEWNYGYTF. CDR3 sequence (DNA): TGTGCCAGCAGAACCCCTTGGGGAGAATGGAACTATGGCTACACCTTC.

V is TRBV12-3 or TRBV12-4 and J is TRBJ2-2; D is ambiguous. This CDR3 region has 13 residues. Trimming shortened V by 3 bases and J by 4 bases, and 6 bases separated the two germline ends. In DNA, the CDR3 is TGTGCCAGCAGTTTTGGAAGCACCGGGGAGCTGTTTTTT. It yields the protein CASSFGSTGELFF.

This clonotype came up a few times. V usage is TRBV27 and J usage is TRBJ2-7; 8 bases fit TRBD1. V was pared by 4 bases and J by 7 bases, with 6 bases of the junction left unmatched. The CDR3 has 13 residues. Germline lookup yields CDR1 MNHEY and CDR2 SMNVEV (reference sequence). CDR3 loop: CASSSGGSGEQYF. CDR3 nucleotides: TGTGCCAGCAGTTCAGGGGGCTCGGGAGAGCAGTACTTC.

This clonotype appeared many times. The CDR3 region is CASSLRGTASGSLYNEQFF. The CDR3 DNA sequence: TGTGCCAGCAGTTTAAGAGGTACGGCTAGCGGGAGTCTTTACAATGAGCAGTTCTTC. The rearrangement joins TRBV28 to TRBJ2-1; 10 bases align to TRBD2. V was clipped by 2 bases and J by 4 bases; unmatched bases: 14. This CDR3 region has 19 residues. Germline lookup yields CDR1 MDHEN and CDR2 SYDVKM.

This clonotype showed up many times. V is TRBV7-9 and J is TRBJ2-7, with 7 nucleotides matching TRBD1. CDR3 length: 15 residues. V dropped 1 base and J dropped 1; count of bases not matched to a gene: 4. Looked up from germline, CDR1 is SEHNR and CDR2 is FQNEAQ (reference sequence). Here the CDR3 reads CASSLGSGGSYEQYF. CDR3 bases: TGTGCCAGCAGCTTAGGGTCAGGGGGATCCTACGAGCAGTACTTC.

This clonotype appeared many times. V usage is TRBV28 and J usage is TRBJ2-3; D could derive from TRBD1 or TRBD2 (5 bases each). The CDR3 spans 16 residues. The germline V gene encodes CDR1 MDHEN and CDR2 SYDVKM. The ends were cut back, 6 bases at V and 6 bases at J, with 22 bases in the middle. The CDR3 is CASSPLEWGLTDTQYF. The CDR3 bases are TGTGCCAGCAGCCCACTAGAGTGGGGCTTGACGGATACGCAGTATTTT.